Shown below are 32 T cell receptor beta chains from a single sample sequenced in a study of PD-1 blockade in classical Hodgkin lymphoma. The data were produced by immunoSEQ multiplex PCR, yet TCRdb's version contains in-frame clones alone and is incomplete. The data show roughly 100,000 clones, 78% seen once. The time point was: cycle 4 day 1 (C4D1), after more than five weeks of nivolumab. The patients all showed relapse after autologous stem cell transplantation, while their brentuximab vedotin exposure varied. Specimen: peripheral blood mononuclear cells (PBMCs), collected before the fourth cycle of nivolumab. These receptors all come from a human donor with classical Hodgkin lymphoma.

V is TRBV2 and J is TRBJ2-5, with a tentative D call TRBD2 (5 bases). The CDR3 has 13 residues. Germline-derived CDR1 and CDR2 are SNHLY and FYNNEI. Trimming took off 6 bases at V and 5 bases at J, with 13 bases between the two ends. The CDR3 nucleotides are TGTGCCAGCAGCGAGGGTAGAGGGGAGACCCAGTACTTC. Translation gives CASSEGRGETQYF.

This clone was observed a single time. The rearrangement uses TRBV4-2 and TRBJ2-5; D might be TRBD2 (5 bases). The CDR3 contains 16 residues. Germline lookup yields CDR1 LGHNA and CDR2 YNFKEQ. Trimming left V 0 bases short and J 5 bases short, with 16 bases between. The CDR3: CASSQDITTGSETQYF. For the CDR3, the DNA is TGTGCCAGCAGCCAAGATATTACAACGGGATCCGAGACCCAGTACTTC.

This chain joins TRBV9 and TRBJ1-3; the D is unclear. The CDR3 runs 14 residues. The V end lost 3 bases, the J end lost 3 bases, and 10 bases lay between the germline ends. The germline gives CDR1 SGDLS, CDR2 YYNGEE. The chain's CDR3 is CASSGTENGNTIYF. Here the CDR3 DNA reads TGTGCCAGCAGCGGAACAGAGAATGGAAACACCATATATTTT.

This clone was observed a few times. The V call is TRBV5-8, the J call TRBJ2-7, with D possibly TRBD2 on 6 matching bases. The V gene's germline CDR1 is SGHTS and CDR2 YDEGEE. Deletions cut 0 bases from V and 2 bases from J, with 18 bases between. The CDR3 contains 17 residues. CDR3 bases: TGTGCCAGCAGCTTGGGGGGGACCTCAGGAGGGGCCTACGAGCAGTACTTC. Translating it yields CASSLGGTSGGAYEQYF.

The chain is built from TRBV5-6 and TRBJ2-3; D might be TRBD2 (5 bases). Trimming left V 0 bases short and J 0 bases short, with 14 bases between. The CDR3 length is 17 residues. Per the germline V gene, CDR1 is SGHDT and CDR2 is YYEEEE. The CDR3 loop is CASSLAGESLSTDTQYF. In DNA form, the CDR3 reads TGTGCCAGCAGCTTGGCCGGGGAGAGCCTTAGCACAGATACGCAGTATTTT.

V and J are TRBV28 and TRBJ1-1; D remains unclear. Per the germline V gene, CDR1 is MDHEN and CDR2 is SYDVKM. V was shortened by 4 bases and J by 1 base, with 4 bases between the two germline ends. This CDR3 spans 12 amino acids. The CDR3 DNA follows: TGTGCCAGCAGTTATGGGAACACTGAAGCTTTCTTT. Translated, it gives CASSYGNTEAFF.

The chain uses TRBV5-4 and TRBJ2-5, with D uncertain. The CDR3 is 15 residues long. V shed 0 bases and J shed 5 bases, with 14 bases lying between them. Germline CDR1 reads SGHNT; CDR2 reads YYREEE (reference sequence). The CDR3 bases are TGTGCCAGCAGCTTGGTCACCGGATGGTGGGAGACCCAGTACTTC. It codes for CASSLVTGWWETQYF.

The CDR3 DNA reads TGTGCCAGCAGCTTAACCGGCGGGAGGAACACCGGGGAGCTGTTTTTT. It is translated as CASSLTGGRNTGELFF. The rearrangement links TRBV7-3 to TRBJ2-2; 7 bases agree with TRBD2. V shed 0 bases and J 1 base; nucleotides not matched to a gene: 2. Germline CDR1 reads SGHTA; CDR2 reads FQGTGA. CDR3 size: 16 residues.

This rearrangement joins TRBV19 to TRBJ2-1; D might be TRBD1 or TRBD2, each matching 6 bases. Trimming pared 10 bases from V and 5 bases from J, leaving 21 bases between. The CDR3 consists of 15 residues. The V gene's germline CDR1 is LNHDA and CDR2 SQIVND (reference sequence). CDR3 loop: CATLPTRGANNEQFF. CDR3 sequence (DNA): TGTGCCACCCTGCCGACTAGGGGGGCCAACAATGAGCAGTTCTTC.

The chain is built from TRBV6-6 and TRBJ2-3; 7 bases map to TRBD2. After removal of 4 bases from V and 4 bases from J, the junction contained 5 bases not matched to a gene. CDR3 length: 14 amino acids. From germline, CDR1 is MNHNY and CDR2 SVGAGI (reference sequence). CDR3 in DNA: TGTGCCAGCAGTTTGGGGGGGGAAGCAGATACGCAGTATTTT. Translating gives CASSLGGEADTQYF.

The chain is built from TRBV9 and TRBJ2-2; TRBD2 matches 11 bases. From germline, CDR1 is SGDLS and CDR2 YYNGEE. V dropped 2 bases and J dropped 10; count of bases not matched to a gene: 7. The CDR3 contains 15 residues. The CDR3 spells CASSVLAGGPSELFF. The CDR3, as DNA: TGTGCCAGCAGCGTTCTAGCGGGGGGTCCCTCGGAGCTGTTTTTT.

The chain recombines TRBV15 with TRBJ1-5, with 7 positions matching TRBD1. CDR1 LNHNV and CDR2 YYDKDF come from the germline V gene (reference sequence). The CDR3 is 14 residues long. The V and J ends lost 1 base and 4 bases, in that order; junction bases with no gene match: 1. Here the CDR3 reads CATSRGDSNQPQHF. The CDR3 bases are TGTGCCACCAGCAGAGGGGACAGTAATCAGCCCCAGCATTTT.

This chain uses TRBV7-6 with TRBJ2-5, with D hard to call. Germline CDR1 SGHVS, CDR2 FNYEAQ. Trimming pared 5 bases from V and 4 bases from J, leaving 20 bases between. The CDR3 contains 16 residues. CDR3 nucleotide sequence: TGTGCCAGCAGCGCCCTTACCGGCACATCCCCAGAGACCCAGTACTTC. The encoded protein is CASSALTGTSPETQYF.

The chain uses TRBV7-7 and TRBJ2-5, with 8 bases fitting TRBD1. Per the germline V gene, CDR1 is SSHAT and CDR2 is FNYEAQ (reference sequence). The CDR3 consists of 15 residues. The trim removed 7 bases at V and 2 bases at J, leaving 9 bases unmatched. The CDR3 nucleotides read TGTGCCAGCAAGCAGGGGACAGGCGAACAAGAGACCCAGTACTTC. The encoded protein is CASKQGTGEQETQYF.

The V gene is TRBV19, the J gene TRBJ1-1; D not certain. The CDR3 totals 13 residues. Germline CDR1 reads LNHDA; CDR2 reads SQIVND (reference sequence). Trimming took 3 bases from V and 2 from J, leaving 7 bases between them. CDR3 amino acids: CASSMSTNTEAFF. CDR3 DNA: TGTGCCAGTAGTATGTCTACAAACACTGAAGCTTTCTTT.

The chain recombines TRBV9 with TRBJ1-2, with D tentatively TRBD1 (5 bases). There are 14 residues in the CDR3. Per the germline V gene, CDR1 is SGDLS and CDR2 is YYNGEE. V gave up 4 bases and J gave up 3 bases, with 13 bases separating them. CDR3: CASSPDLQDYGYTF. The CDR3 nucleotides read TGTGCCAGCAGCCCCGACCTACAGGACTATGGCTACACCTTC.

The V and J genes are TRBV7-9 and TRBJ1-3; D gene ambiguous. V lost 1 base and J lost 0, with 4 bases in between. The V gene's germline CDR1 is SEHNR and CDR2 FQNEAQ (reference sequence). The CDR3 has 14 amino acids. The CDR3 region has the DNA TGTGCCAGCAGCTTAGAGAGCTCTGGAAACACCATATATTTT. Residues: CASSLESSGNTIYF.

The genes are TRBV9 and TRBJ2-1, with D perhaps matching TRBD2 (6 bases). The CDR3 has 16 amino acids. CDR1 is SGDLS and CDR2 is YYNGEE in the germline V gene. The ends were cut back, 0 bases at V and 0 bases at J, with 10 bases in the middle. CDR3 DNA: TGTGCCAGCAGCGTAGGGGCGGGGAGCTCCTACAATGAGCAGTTCTTC. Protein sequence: CASSVGAGSSYNEQFF. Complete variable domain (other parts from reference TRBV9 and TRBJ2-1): DSGVTQTPKHLITATGQRVTLRCSPRSGDLSVYWYQQSLDQGLQFLIQYYNGEERAKGNILERFSAQQFPDLHSELNLSSLELGDSALYFCASSVGAGSSYNEQFFGPGTRLTVL.

The CDR3 region is CASSLGASGGSYEQYF. CDR3 in DNA: TGTGCCAGCAGCTTAGGCGCTAGCGGGGGATCCTACGAGCAGTACTTC. The rearrangement links TRBV7-8 to TRBJ2-7; 10 bases are shared with TRBD2. The CDR3 runs 16 residues. Germline V gene lookup returns CDR1 SGHVS and CDR2 FQNEAQ. J was trimmed by 1 base and V by 1 base; bases with no gene match: 4. Variable domain in full (rest from reference TRBV7-8 and TRBJ2-7): GAGVSQSPRYKVAKRGQDVALRCDPISGHVSLFWYQQALGQGPEFLTYFQNEAQLDKSGLPSDRFFAERPEGSVSTLKIQRTQQEDSAVYLCASSLGASGGSYEQYFGPGTRLTVT.

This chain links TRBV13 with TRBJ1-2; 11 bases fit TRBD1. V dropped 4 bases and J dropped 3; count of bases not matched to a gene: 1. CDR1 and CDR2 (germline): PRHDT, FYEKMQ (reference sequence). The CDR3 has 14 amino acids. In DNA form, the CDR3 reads TGTGCCAGCAGCTCGGGACAGGGGGACTATGGCTACACCTTC. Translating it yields CASSSGQGDYGYTF.

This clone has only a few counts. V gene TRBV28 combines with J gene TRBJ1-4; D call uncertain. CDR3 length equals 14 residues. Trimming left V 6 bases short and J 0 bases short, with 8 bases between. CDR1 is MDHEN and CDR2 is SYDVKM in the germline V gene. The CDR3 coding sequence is TGTGCCAGCAGAAAGGGAACAACTAATGAAAAACTGTTTTTT. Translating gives CASRKGTTNEKLFF.

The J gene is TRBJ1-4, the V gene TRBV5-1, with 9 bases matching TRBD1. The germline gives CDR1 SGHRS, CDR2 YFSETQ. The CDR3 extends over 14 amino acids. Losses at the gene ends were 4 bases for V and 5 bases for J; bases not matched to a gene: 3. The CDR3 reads CASSTGQGNEKLFF. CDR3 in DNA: TGCGCCAGCAGCACGGGACAGGGAAATGAAAAACTGTTTTTT. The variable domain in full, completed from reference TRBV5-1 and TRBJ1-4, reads KAGVTQTPRYLIKTRGQQVTLSCSPISGHRSVSWYQQTPGQGLQFLFEYFSETQRNKGNFPGRFSGRQFSNSRSEMNVSTLELGDSALYLCASSTGQGNEKLFFGSGTQLSVL.

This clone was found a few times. CDR3 amino acids: CASSLPSGGALYNEQFF. DNA for the CDR3: TGTGCCAGCAGCTTGCCTAGCGGGGGGGCCTTGTACAATGAGCAGTTCTTC. The V gene is TRBV5-4, the J gene TRBJ2-1; 12 bases map to TRBD2. Germline trimming cut 1 base from V and 4 bases from J; bases unmatched to any gene: 6. This CDR3 contains 17 residues. CDR1 is SGHNT, CDR2 YYREEE, per germline (reference sequence).

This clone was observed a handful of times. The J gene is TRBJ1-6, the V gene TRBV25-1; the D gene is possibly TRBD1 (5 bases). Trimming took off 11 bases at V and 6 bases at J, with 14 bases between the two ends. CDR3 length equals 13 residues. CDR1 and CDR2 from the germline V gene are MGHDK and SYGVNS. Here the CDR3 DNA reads TGTGCCTCCCGGGACGGACTTAATTCACCCCTCCACTTT. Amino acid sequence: CASRDGLNSPLHF.

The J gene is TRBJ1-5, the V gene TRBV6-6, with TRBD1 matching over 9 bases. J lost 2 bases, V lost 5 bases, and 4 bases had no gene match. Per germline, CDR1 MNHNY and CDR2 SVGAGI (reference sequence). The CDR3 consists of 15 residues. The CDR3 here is CASSRTGEGNQPQHF. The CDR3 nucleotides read TGTGCCAGCAGTAGGACAGGGGAGGGCAATCAGCCCCAGCATTTT.

CDR3 coding DNA: TGTGCCAGTAGTATAAATGGGGTAGCTGAAAAACTGTTTTTT. It yields the protein CASSINGVAEKLFF. V is TRBV19 and J is TRBJ1-4; D is uncertain. The V end was cut by 2 bases, the J end by 7 bases, with 11 bases between. CDR1 is LNHDA, CDR2 SQIVND, per germline (reference sequence). The CDR3 has 14 amino acids.

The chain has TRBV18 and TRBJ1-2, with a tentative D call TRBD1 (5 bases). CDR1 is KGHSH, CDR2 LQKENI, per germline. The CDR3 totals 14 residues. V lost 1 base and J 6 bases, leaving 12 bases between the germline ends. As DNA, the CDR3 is TGTGCCAGCTCACCACAGACAGTGCTAGATGGCTACACCTTC. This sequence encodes CASSPQTVLDGYTF.

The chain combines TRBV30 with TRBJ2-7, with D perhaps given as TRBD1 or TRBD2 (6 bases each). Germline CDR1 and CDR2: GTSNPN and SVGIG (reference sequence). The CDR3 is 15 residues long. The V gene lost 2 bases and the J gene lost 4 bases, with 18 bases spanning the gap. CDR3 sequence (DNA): TGTGCCTGGAGTACGTGGGGGGCGATCTTGTACGAGCAGTACTTC. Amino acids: CAWSTWGAILYEQYF.

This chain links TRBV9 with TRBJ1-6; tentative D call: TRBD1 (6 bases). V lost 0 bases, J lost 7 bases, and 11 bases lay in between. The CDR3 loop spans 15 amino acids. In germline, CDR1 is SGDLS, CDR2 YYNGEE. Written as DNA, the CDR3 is TGTGCCAGCAGCGTAGGTTGGCAGGGGAATTCACCCCTCCACTTT. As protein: CASSVGWQGNSPLHF.

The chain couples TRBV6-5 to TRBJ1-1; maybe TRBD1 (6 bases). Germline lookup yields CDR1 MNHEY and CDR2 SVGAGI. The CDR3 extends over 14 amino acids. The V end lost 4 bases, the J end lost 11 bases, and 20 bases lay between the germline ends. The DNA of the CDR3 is TGTGCCAGCAGTTCCCCAGCGGGGGCCATAAGGGCTTTCTTT. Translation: CASSSPAGAIRAFF.

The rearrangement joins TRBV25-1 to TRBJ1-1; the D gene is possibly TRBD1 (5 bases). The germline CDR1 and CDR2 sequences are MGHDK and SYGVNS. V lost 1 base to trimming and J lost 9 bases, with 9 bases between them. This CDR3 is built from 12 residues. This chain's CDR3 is CASSEWEGQAFF. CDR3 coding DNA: TGTGCCAGCAGTGAATGGGAGGGGCAAGCTTTCTTT.

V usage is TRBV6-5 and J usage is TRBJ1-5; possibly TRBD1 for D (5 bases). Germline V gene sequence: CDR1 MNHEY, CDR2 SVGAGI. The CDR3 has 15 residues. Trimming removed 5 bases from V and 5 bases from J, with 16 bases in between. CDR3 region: CASSPLPGSDQPQHF. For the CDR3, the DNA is TGTGCCAGCAGTCCCCTCCCAGGGAGCGATCAGCCCCAGCATTTT.